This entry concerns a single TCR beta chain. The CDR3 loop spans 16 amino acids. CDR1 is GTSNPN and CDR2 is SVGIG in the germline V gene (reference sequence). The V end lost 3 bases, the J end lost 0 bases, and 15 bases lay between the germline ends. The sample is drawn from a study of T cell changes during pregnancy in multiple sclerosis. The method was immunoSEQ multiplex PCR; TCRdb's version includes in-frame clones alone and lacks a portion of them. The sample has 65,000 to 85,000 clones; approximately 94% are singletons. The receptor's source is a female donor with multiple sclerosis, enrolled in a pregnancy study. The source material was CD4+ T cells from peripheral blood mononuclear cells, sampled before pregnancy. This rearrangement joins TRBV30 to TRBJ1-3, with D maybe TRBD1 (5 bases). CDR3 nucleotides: TGTGCCTGGAGGAAAGGGCAGGGACTCTCTGGAAACACCATATATTTT. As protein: CAWRKGQGLSGNTIYF.